These T cell receptor beta chains were read from a single sample in a study of identical twins. TCRdb re-analysed the 5' RACE reads in MiXCR, keeping a single row per CDR3 protein. This sample has 400,000 to 500,000 distinct CDR3 sequences, with roughly an eighth found just once. These data also formed part of another study, on yellow fever vaccine responses in identical twins.

Sequences were obtained from CD4+ T cells sorted from blood. These receptors came from a woman between 18 and 30 years old in good health. Both conserved end residues are part of each CDR3. Each record gives: CDR3 protein, V gene, J gene.

cdr3_aa: CATSDPGTVNTQYF; v_call: TRBV24-1; j_call: TRBJ2-3
cdr3_aa: CASSLSERTEAFF; v_call: TRBV7-9; j_call: TRBJ1-1
cdr3_aa: CASSPTGGQLYGYTF; v_call: TRBV5-4; j_call: TRBJ1-2
cdr3_aa: CASGSGTETQYF; v_call: TRBV2; j_call: TRBJ2-5
cdr3_aa: CASSPVPAQGRQTQYF; v_call: TRBV5-1; j_call: TRBJ2-5
cdr3_aa: CAISEGLLARNTGELFF; v_call: TRBV10-3; j_call: TRBJ2-2
cdr3_aa: CASSLTPQREQETQYF; v_call: TRBV5-1; j_call: TRBJ2-5
cdr3_aa: CATSDRTSTDTQYF; v_call: TRBV24-1; j_call: TRBJ2-3
cdr3_aa: CASSPRLGVSPLHF; v_call: TRBV7-2; j_call: TRBJ1-6
cdr3_aa: CASSRNAGEASNEQFF; v_call: TRBV2; j_call: TRBJ2-1
cdr3_aa: CASSRSGTGYNEQFF; v_call: TRBV4-3; j_call: TRBJ2-1
cdr3_aa: CARTRDGSYEQYF; v_call: TRBV25-1; j_call: TRBJ2-7
cdr3_aa: CASSPNEGLKTQYF; v_call: TRBV3-1; j_call: TRBJ2-5
cdr3_aa: CASSDSRERETQYF; v_call: TRBV10-1; j_call: TRBJ2-5
cdr3_aa: CASIRGTWNSYNEQFF; v_call: TRBV5-5; j_call: TRBJ2-1
cdr3_aa: CANGTGKAFF; v_call: TRBV10-3; j_call: TRBJ1-1
cdr3_aa: CAISEGGQVGTEAFF; v_call: TRBV10-3; j_call: TRBJ1-1
cdr3_aa: CASRKGAGGGTDTQYF; v_call: TRBV3-1; j_call: TRBJ2-3
cdr3_aa: CSVERDAHEQYF; v_call: TRBV29-1; j_call: TRBJ2-7
cdr3_aa: CASSLGTFTDTQYF; v_call: TRBV19; j_call: TRBJ2-3
cdr3_aa: CASSVEDTQYF; v_call: TRBV28; j_call: TRBJ2-3
cdr3_aa: CASSQDIGFTGELFF; v_call: TRBV4-2; j_call: TRBJ2-2
cdr3_aa: CASSIRQGGVQPQHF; v_call: TRBV7-2; j_call: TRBJ1-5
cdr3_aa: CASGVAGVLETQYF; v_call: TRBV6-1; j_call: TRBJ2-5
cdr3_aa: CASSLARSSYEQYF; v_call: TRBV7-9; j_call: TRBJ2-7
cdr3_aa: CASSPISGGARTQYF; v_call: TRBV7-8; j_call: TRBJ2-3
cdr3_aa: CASSASFGTQYF; v_call: TRBV9; j_call: TRBJ2-3
cdr3_aa: CSAEPAVGQETQYF; v_call: TRBV20-1; j_call: TRBJ2-5
cdr3_aa: CASRSRGDEQFF; v_call: TRBV11-2; j_call: TRBJ2-1
cdr3_aa: CATLPGITDTQYF; v_call: TRBV28; j_call: TRBJ2-3
cdr3_aa: CASSGLTQGRKTGELFF; v_call: TRBV28; j_call: TRBJ2-2
cdr3_aa: CASRPVWDHEQYF; v_call: TRBV19; j_call: TRBJ2-7
cdr3_aa: CASSYSGLAAHEQFF; v_call: TRBV6-5; j_call: TRBJ2-1
cdr3_aa: CASSLGKGETQYF; v_call: TRBV7-9; j_call: TRBJ2-5
cdr3_aa: CADGPNTGGTGELFF; v_call: TRBV12-3/TRBV12-4; j_call: TRBJ2-2
cdr3_aa: CASSGIRRSSSGNTIYF; v_call: TRBV2; j_call: TRBJ1-3
cdr3_aa: CASSEWLEVGGYTF; v_call: TRBV2; j_call: TRBJ1-2
cdr3_aa: CAWATDSYSYEQYF; v_call: TRBV30; j_call: TRBJ2-7
cdr3_aa: CASSELLEVSEQFF; v_call: TRBV2; j_call: TRBJ2-1
cdr3_aa: CASSTGPEQYF; v_call: TRBV5-1; j_call: TRBJ2-7
cdr3_aa: CASSIAAGTTDTQYF; v_call: TRBV7-9; j_call: TRBJ2-3
cdr3_aa: CASSPAGGATDTQYF; v_call: TRBV28; j_call: TRBJ2-3
cdr3_aa: CASSRSGTPEQYF; v_call: TRBV3-1; j_call: TRBJ2-7
cdr3_aa: CASSLEGGPGNTIYF; v_call: TRBV12-3/TRBV12-4; j_call: TRBJ1-3
cdr3_aa: CASSYGTRGGNTIYF; v_call: TRBV7-9; j_call: TRBJ1-3
cdr3_aa: CASSPTAFGYGYTF; v_call: TRBV4-2; j_call: TRBJ1-2
cdr3_aa: CSLSGGRGAYEQYF; v_call: TRBV20-1; j_call: TRBJ2-7
cdr3_aa: CASSFRGSGPQHF; v_call: TRBV28; j_call: TRBJ1-5
cdr3_aa: CASNQLAGAPGELFF; v_call: TRBV5-1; j_call: TRBJ2-2
cdr3_aa: CASSQVSGNSPLHF; v_call: TRBV3-1; j_call: TRBJ1-6
cdr3_aa: CASLRDNYEQYF; v_call: TRBV28; j_call: TRBJ2-7